A selection of T cell receptor beta chains follows, all from one sample in a study of PD-L1 blockade in urothelial cancer. Data came from immunoSEQ multiplex PCR; TCRdb stores just in-frame clones and leaves some out. Altogether about 38,000 clones are present, approximately 82% being singletons, with the ten largest covering 16%. The sequenced sample was PBMCs, obtained around atezolizumab (anti-PD-L1) treatment. The receptors were sampled from a man aged 60 to 69 with urothelial cancer. Each CDR3 is given with its conserved first and last residue. D genes are given only for firm matches. Size values are once, few and many counts, or a class for expanded clones, and some rows have none.

. | TRBJ1-2 | TRBV5-6 | . | CASSRDTPYGYTF | TGTGCCAGCAGCCGGGACACCCCCTATGGCTACACCTTC
. | TRBJ2-2 | TRBV11-2 | TRBD1 | CASSSPDRGLFTGELFF | TGTGCCAGCAGCTCCCCGGACAGGGGGCTTTTCACCGGGGAGCTGTTTTTT
. | TRBJ1-1 | TRBV7-2 | . | CASSPRGAANTEAFF | TGTGCCAGCAGCCCGCGGGGGGCAGCGAACACTGAAGCTTTCTTT
. | TRBJ2-3 | TRBV6-6 | TRBD2 | CASTVGLAGGPDTQYF | TGTGCCAGCACCGTCGGACTAGCGGGGGGGCCAGATACGCAGTATTTT
. | TRBJ1-4 | TRBV7-6 | . | CASSYLRTRGLFF | TGTGCCAGCAGCTATCTAAGGACTAGAGGGCTGTTTTTT
. | TRBJ2-2 | TRBV27 | TRBD1 | CASSSLTPDRGLFF | TGTGCCAGCAGTTCGCTAACTCCCGACAGGGGGCTGTTTTTT
. | TRBJ2-1 | TRBV7-9 | TRBD2 | CASSRSGVSYNEQFF | TGTGCCAGCAGCAGAAGCGGGGTCTCCTACAATGAGCAGTTCTTC
few | TRBJ2-7 | TRBV28 | . | CASEVAGRIEQYF | TGTGCCAGCGAGGTAGCAGGGAGGATCGAACAGTACTTC
. | TRBJ2-1 | TRBV11-2 | . | CASREDLQQFF | TGTGCCAGCAGGGAGGACCTGCAGCAGTTCTTC
. | TRBJ2-3 | TRBV10-1 | . | CASSARSTDTQYF | TGCGCCAGCAGTGCGCGTAGCACAGATACGCAGTATTTT
few | TRBJ1-2 | TRBV6-5 | TRBD1 | CASTRDSEANYGYTF | TGTGCCAGCACTAGGGACAGTGAAGCTAACTATGGCTACACCTTC
once | TRBJ2-5 | TRBV12-2 | . | CASLFPHARDSQETQYF | TGTGCAAGTCTCTTCCCTCATGCCCGGGACAGCCAAGAGACCCAGTACTTC
. | TRBJ1-5 | TRBV10-1 | . | CASSDGNQPQHF | TGCGCCAGCAGTGACGGGAATCAGCCCCAGCATTTT
. | TRBJ2-5 | TRBV5-4 | TRBD1 | CASSPTTGGGETQYF | TGTGCCAGCAGTCCTACGACAGGGGGCGGGGAGACCCAGTACTTC
. | TRBJ1-5 | TRBV2 | TRBD1 | CASSEASRTGYSNQPQHF | TGTGCCAGCAGTGAAGCGTCCCGGACAGGGTATAGCAATCAGCCCCAGCATTTT
. | TRBJ2-5 | TRBV28 | TRBD2 | CASTDTSGGAQTQYF | TGTGCCAGCACCGATACTAGCGGGGGGGCTCAGACCCAGTACTTC
. | TRBJ2-2 | TRBV7-2 | TRBD2 | CASSPLRRENAGELFF | TGTGCCAGCAGCCCCCTCAGGCGGGAGAATGCGGGGGAGCTGTTTTTT
. | TRBJ2-3 | TRBV5-1 | . | CASSVSSTDTQYF | TGCGCCAGCAGCGTCTCTAGCACAGATACGCAGTATTTT
. | TRBJ1-1 | TRBV29-1 | . | CSVRGAGTEAFF | TGCAGCGTTAGGGGCGCGGGAACTGAAGCTTTCTTT
. | TRBJ1-5 | TRBV27 | TRBD1 | CASSLSGQGRRSNQPQHF | TGTGCCAGCAGTTTGAGCGGACAGGGAAGAAGAAGCAATCAGCCCCAGCATTTT
. | TRBJ1-5 | TRBV7-2 | TRBD1 | CASSSPSGTASNQPQHF | TGTGCCAGCAGCTCACCTTCCGGGACAGCGAGCAATCAGCCCCAGCATTTT
. | TRBJ1-1 | TRBV30 | . | CAWSLGLAGGPGSKTEAFF | TGTGCCTGGAGTCTAGGACTAGCGGGAGGGCCGGGATCCAAGACTGAAGCTTTCTTT
. | TRBJ1-1 | TRBV4-3 | . | CASSPGHSNTEAFF | TGCGCCAGCTCCCCGGGACATTCAAACACTGAAGCTTTCTTT
. | TRBJ2-3 | TRBV19 | TRBD2 | CASSPSGGSTDTQYF | TGTGCCAGTAGCCCTAGCGGGGGGAGCACAGATACGCAGTATTTT
. | TRBJ2-3 | TRBV9 | TRBD2 | CASRGLAGGRGTDTQYF | TGTGCCAGCAGGGGACTAGCGGGGGGGCGTGGCACAGATACGCAGTATTTT
few | TRBJ2-2 | TRBV18 | TRBD2 | CASSPRTSGSGTTGELFF | TGTGCCAGCTCACCACGTACTAGCGGGAGTGGGACCACCGGGGAGCTGTTTTTT
once | TRBJ1-1 | TRBV2 | . | CASRADNIPNTEAFF | TGTGCCAGCAGGGCTGACAATATCCCGAACACTGAAGCTTTCTTT
few | TRBJ2-7 | TRBV5-1 | . | CASSLIDKAHEQYF | TGCGCCAGCAGCTTGATCGACAAGGCCCACGAGCAGTACTTC
. | TRBJ2-3 | TRBV19 | TRBD1 | CASSTTGGTDTQYF | TGTGCCAGTAGTACTACAGGGGGCACAGATACGCAGTATTTT
. | TRBJ2-3 | TRBV28 | TRBD2 | CASSTTSGTDTQYF | TGTGCCAGCAGTACTACTAGCGGCACAGATACGCAGTATTTT
. | TRBJ1-5 | TRBV30 | . | CAWSRDTGNQPQHF | TGTGCCTGGAGTCGGGACACGGGCAATCAGCCCCAGCATTTT
. | TRBJ2-7 | TRBV6-5 | . | CASSYAELPTYEQYF | TGTGCCAGCAGTTACGCTGAACTGCCAACTTACGAGCAGTACTTC
. | TRBJ1-4 | TRBV5-1 | . | CASSLDSYNEKLFF | TGCGCCAGCAGCTTGGACAGTTATAATGAAAAACTGTTTTTT
few | TRBJ1-1 | TRBV7-8 | . | CASSQGGNTEAFF | TGTGCCAGCAGCCAAGGAGGAAACACTGAAGCTTTCTTT
. | TRBJ2-7 | TRBV5-1 | TRBD2 | CASSLEPLGLAGYYEQYF | TGCGCCAGCAGCTTGGAACCTCTGGGACTAGCGGGCTACTACGAGCAGTACTTC
once | TRBJ2-5 | TRBV19 | TRBD2 | CASSMGAGGPETQYF | TGTGCCAGTAGTATGGGAGCGGGAGGGCCGGAGACCCAGTACTTC
. | TRBJ1-1 | TRBV7-2 | . | CASSLDNRAKNTEAFF | TGTGCCAGCAGCTTAGACAACAGGGCGAAGAACACTGAAGCTTTCTTT
. | TRBJ2-3 | TRBV27 | TRBD2 | CASSVSSGGGTDTQYF | TGTGCCAGCAGTGTCAGCAGCGGGGGGGGCACAGATACGCAGTATTTT
. | TRBJ1-5 | TRBV4-1 | . | CASSQDSAGLNQPQHF | TGCGCCAGCAGCCAAGATTCGGCGGGACTCAATCAGCCCCAGCATTTT
. | TRBJ2-7 | TRBV28 | . | CASSFLVSHGGQTYEQYF | TGTGCCAGCAGTTTTTTAGTGTCCCACGGGGGACAGACCTACGAGCAGTACTTC
. | TRBJ1-4 | TRBV7-9 | . | CASSLAERGEKLFF | TGTGCCAGCAGCTTAGCCGAACGGGGTGAAAAACTGTTTTTT
. | TRBJ1-5 | TRBV27 | TRBD1 | CASSPNLRGPWQPQHF | TGTGCCAGCAGCCCTAATCTCAGGGGGCCCTGGCAGCCCCAGCATTTT
. | TRBJ2-1 | TRBV11-2 | . | CASSFGRYNEQFF | TGTGCCAGCAGCTTCGGCAGGTACAATGAGCAGTTCTTC
. | TRBJ2-3 | TRBV2 | TRBD2 | CASSGAGGGSTQYF | TGTGCCAGCAGTGGTGCGGGGGGCGGCTCTACGCAGTATTTT